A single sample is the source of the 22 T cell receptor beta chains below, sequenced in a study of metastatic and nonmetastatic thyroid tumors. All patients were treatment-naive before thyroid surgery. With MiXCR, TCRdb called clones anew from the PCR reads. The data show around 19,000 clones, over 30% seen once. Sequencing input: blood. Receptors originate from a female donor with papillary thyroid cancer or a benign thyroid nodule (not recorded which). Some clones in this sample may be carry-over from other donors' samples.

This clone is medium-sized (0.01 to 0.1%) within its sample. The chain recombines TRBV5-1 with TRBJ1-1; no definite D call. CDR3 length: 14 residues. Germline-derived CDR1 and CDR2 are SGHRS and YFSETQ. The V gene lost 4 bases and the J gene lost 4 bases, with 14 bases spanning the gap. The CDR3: CASSAGTLGTEAFF. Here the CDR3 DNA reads TGCGCCAGCAGCGCTGGAACACTGGGCACTGAAGCTTTCTTT. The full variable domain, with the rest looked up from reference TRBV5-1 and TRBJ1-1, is KAGVTQTPRYLIKTRGQQVTLSCSPISGHRSVSWYQQTPGQGLQFLFEYFSETQRNKGNFPGRFSGRQFSNSRSEMNVSTLELGDSALYLCASSAGTLGTEAFFGQGTRLTVV.

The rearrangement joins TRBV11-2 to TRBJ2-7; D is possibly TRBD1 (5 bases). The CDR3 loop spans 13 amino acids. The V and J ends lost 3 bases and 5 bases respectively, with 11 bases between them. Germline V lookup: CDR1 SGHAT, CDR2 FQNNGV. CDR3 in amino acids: CASSLWGADEQYF. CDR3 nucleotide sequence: TGTGCCAGCAGCTTGTGGGGCGCGGACGAGCAGTACTTC.

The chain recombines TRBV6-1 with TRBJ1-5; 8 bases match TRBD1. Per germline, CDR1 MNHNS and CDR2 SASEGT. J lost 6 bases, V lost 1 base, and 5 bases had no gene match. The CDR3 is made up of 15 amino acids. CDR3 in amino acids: CASSEGTGSAQPQHF. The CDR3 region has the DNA TGTGCCAGCAGTGAAGGGACAGGGTCGGCTCAGCCCCAGCATTTT.

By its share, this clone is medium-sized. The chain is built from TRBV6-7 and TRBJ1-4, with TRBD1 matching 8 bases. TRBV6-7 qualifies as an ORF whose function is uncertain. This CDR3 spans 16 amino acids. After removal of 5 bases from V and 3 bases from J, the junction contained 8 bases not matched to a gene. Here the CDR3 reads CASSIQGALANEKLFF. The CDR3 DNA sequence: TGTGCCAGCAGTATTCAGGGGGCTTTAGCTAATGAAAAACTGTTTTTT.

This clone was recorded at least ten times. The CDR3 nucleotides are TGTGCCAGCAGCCCCACGGGGGGACAGTCTAATGAAAAACTGTTTTTT. Amino acids: CASSPTGGQSNEKLFF. The chain employs TRBV7-6 and TRBJ1-4; 7 bases are a match to TRBD1. The V segment lost 5 bases and the J segment 3 bases; nucleotides outside the gene matches: 9. Germline loops: CDR1 SGHVS, CDR2 FNYEAQ. CDR3 size: 16 residues.

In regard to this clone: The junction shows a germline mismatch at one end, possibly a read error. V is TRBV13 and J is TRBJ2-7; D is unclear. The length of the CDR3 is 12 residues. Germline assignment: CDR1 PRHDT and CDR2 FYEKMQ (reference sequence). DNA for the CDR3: TGTACCAGCAGCTTAGGCTGGAACGAGCAGTACTTC. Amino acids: CTSSLGWNEQYF.

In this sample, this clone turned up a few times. CDR3 DNA: TGTGCCAGCCAATCGGGGAGCTCCTACGAGCAGTACTTC. Its protein product is CASQSGSSYEQYF. The chain recombines TRBV2 with TRBJ2-7; D may be TRBD2 (5 bases). Germline CDR1 is SNHLY and CDR2 is FYNNEI. The V end was cut by 8 bases, the J end by 0 bases, with 11 bases between. The CDR3 loop spans 13 amino acids.

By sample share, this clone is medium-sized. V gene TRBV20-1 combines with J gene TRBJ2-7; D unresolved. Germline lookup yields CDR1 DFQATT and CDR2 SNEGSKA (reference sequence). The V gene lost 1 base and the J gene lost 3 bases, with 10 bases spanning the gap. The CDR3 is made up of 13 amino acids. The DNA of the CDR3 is TGCAGTGCTAGAGGAGACACGGACTACGAGCAGTACTTC. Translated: CSARGDTDYEQYF.

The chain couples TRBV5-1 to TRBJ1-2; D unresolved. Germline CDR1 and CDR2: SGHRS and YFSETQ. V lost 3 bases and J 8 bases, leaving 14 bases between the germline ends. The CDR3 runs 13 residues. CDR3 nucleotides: TGCGCCAGCAGCTACACGGGTAGTGAAGGCTACACCTTC. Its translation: CASSYTGSEGYTF.

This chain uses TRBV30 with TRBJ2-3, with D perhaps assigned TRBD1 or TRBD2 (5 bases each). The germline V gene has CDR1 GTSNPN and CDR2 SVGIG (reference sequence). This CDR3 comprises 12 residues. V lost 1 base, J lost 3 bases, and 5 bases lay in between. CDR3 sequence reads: CAWSGGTDTQYF. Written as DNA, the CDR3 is TGTGCCTGGAGTGGGGGGACAGATACGCAGTATTTT. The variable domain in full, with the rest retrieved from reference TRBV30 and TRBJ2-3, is SQTIHQWPATLVQPVGSPLSLECTVEGTSNPNLYWYRQAAGRGLQLLFYSVGIGQISSEVPQNLSASRPQDRQFILSSKKLLLSDSGFYLCAWSGGTDTQYFGPGTRLTVL.

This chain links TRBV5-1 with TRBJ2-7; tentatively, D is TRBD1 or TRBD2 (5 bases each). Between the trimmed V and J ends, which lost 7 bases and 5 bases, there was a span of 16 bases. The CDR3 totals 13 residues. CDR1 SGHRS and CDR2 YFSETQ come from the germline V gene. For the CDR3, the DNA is TGCGCCAGCCAGCGGCCAGGGCTCAACGAGCAGTACTTC. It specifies CASQRPGLNEQYF.

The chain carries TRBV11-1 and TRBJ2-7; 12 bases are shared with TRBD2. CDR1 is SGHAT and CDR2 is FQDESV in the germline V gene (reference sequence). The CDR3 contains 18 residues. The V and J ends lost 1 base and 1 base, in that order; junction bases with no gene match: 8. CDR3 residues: CASSLVPGGLAGSYEQYF. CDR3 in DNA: TGTGCCAGCAGCTTAGTCCCTGGTGGACTAGCGGGATCCTACGAGCAGTACTTC.

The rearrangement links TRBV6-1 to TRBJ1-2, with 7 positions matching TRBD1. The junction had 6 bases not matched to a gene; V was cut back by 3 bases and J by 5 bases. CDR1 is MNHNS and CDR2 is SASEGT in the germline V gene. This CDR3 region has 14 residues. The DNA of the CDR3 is TGTGCCAGCAGTGACGCAGGGGGGGGGTATGGCTACACCTTC. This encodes CASSDAGGGYGYTF.

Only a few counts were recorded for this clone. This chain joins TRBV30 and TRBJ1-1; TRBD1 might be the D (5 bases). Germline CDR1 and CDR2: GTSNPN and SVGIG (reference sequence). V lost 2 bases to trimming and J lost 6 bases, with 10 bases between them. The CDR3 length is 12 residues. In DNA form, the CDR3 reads TGTGCCTGGAGTCCTACAGGACCTGAAGCTTTCTTT. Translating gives CAWSPTGPEAFF. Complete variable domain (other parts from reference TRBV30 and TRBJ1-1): SQTIHQWPATLVQPVGSPLSLECTVEGTSNPNLYWYRQAAGRGLQLLFYSVGIGQISSEVPQNLSASRPQDRQFILSSKKLLLSDSGFYLCAWSPTGPEAFFGQGTRLTVV.

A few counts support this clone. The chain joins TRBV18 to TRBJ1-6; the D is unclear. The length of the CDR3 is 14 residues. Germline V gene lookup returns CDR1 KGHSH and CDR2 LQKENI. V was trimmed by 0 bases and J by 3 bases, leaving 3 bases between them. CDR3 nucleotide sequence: TGTGCCAGCTCACCACCGGGCTATAATTCACCCCTCCACTTT. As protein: CASSPPGYNSPLHF.

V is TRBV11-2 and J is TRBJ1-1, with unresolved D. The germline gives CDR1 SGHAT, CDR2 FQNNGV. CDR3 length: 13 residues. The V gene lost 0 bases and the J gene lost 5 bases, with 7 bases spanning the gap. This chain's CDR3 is CASSLDIDTEAFF. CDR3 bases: TGTGCCAGCAGCTTAGATATTGATACTGAAGCTTTCTTT. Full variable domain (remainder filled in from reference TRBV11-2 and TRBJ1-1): EAGVAQSPRYKIIEKRQSVAFWCNPISGHATLYWYQQILGQGPKLLIQFQNNGVVDDSQLPKDRFSAERLKGVDSTLKIQPAKLEDSAVYLCASSLDIDTEAFFGQGTRLTVV.

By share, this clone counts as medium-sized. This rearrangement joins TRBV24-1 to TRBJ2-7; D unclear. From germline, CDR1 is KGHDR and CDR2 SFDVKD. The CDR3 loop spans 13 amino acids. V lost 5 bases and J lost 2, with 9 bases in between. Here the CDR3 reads CATSAGATYEQYF. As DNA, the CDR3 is TGTGCCACCAGTGCCGGCGCAACCTACGAGCAGTACTTC.

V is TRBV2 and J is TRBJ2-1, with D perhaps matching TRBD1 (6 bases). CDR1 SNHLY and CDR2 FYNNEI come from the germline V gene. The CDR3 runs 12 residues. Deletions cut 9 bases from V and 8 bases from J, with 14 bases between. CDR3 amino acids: CARREQGDEQFF. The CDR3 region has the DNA TGTGCCAGGAGGGAACAGGGCGATGAGCAGTTCTTC.

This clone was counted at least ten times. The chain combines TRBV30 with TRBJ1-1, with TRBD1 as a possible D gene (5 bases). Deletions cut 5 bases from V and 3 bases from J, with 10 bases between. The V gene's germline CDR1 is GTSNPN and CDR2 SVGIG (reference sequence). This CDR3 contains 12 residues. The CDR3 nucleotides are TGTGCCTGGGACAGAACCTACACTGAAGCTTTCTTT. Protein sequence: CAWDRTYTEAFF. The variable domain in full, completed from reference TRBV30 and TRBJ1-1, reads SQTIHQWPATLVQPVGSPLSLECTVEGTSNPNLYWYRQAAGRGLQLLFYSVGIGQISSEVPQNLSASRPQDRQFILSSKKLLLSDSGFYLCAWDRTYTEAFFGQGTRLTVV.

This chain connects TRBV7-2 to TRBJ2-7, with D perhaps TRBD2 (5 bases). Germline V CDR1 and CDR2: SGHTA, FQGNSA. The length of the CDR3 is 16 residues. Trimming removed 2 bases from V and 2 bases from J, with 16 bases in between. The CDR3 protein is CASSLTPGLGAYEQYF. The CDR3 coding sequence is TGTGCCAGCAGCTTAACGCCGGGCCTGGGAGCCTACGAGCAGTACTTC.

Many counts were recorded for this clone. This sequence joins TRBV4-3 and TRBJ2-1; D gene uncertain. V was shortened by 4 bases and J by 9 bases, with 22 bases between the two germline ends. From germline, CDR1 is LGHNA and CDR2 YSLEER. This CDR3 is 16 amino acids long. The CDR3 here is CASSRSQSPPVGEQFF. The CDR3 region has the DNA TGCGCCAGCAGCCGATCGCAGAGTCCCCCGGTGGGTGAGCAGTTCTTC.

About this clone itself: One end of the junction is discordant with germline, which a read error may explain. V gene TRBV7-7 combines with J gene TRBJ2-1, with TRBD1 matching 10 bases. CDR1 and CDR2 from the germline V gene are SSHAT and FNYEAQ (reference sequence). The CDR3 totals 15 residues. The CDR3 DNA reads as TGTGCTAGCAGCGCCGGGACAGGGGTCTACAATGAGCAGTTCTTC. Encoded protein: CASSAGTGVYNEQFF.